Listed here are 18 T cell receptor beta chains from one sample, sequenced in a study of neurological immune-mediated disorders. TCRdb independently ran MiXCR on the 5' RACE reads; one entry per CDR3 protein. The sample carries around 64,000 distinct CDR3 sequences, 3.2% recorded once. The sample consisted of PBMCs. The receptor set was obtained from a woman between 50 and 59 years old with multiple sclerosis.

This clonotype was counted at least ten times. The V gene is TRBV12-3 or TRBV12-4, the J gene TRBJ1-4, with a weak D call TRBD1 (5 bases). The CDR3 is 15 residues long. Between the trimmed V and J ends, which lost 8 bases and 2 bases, there was a span of 15 bases. The DNA for the CDR3 is TGTGCCAGCTCCCGGGACCGAGCGACTAATGAAAAACTGTTTTTT. This codes for CASSRDRATNEKLFF.

This clonotype was picked up many times. The J gene is TRBJ1-5, the V gene TRBV7-2; D gene uncertain. CDR1 is SGHTA and CDR2 is FQGNSA in the germline V gene. This CDR3 is 13 amino acids long. V was clipped by 6 bases and J by 5 bases, with 11 bases between them. The CDR3 DNA reads as TGTGCCAGCAGACTGAACCCCGATCAGCCCCAGCATTTT. Protein product: CASRLNPDQPQHF.

In its sample, this clonotype was seen a few times. This rearrangement joins TRBV5-4 to TRBJ2-4; TRBD2 aligns across 7 bases. The trim removed 3 bases at V and 6 bases at J, leaving 3 bases unmatched. This CDR3 is built from 13 residues. Looked up from germline, CDR1 is SGHNT and CDR2 is YYREEE (reference sequence). Written as DNA, the CDR3 is TGTGCCAGCAGCTCGGGGGGAACAAACATTCAGTACTTC. As protein: CASSSGGTNIQYF.

Here the CDR3 DNA reads TGTGCCAGCAGCCTAGGTGGCAGAAAGCACAATGAGCAGTTCTTC. This translates into CASSLGGRKHNEQFF. This chain joins TRBV9 and TRBJ2-1; D is unclear. Trimming left V 4 bases short and J 5 bases short, with 16 bases between. CDR3 length: 15 amino acids. CDR1 and CDR2 from the germline V gene are SGDLS and YYNGEE.

This clonotype was seen at least ten times. The chain combines TRBV28 with TRBJ1-5; TRBD1 might be the D (6 bases). This CDR3 spans 15 amino acids. Germline V gene data show CDR1 as MDHEN and CDR2 as SYDVKM. The germline V and J ends were trimmed by 6 bases and 4 bases, with 16 bases remaining between them. CDR3 amino acids: CASRSTDSPNQPQHF. CDR3 sequence (DNA): TGTGCCAGCAGGAGTACGGACAGTCCTAATCAGCCCCAGCATTTT.

Ten or more counts support this clonotype. The chain uses TRBV12-3 or TRBV12-4 and TRBJ2-5, with 11 bases lining up with TRBD2. CDR3 size: 15 residues. The junction had 7 bases not matched to a gene; V was cut back by 6 bases and J by 4 bases. This CDR3 is CASRERLAGSETQYF. For the CDR3, the DNA is TGTGCCAGCAGGGAGAGACTAGCGGGGTCAGAGACCCAGTACTTC.

The rearrangement uses TRBV7-6 and TRBJ2-1, with D tentatively TRBD2 (6 bases). Germline-derived CDR1 and CDR2 are SGHVS and FNYEAQ. Deletions cut 6 bases from V and 6 bases from J, with 12 bases between. This CDR3 spans 13 amino acids. CDR3 loop: CASSSTSTNEQFF. In DNA form, the CDR3 reads TGTGCCAGCAGTTCGACTAGTACCAATGAGCAGTTCTTC.

This clonotype was counted at least ten times. The chain combines TRBV12-3 or TRBV12-4 with TRBJ1-3; D gene unclear. V lost 3 bases to trimming and J lost 0 bases, with 6 bases between them. The CDR3 is 14 amino acids. The CDR3 coding sequence is TGTGCCAGCAGTTTTGTAGACTCTGGAAACACCATATATTTT. It translates to CASSFVDSGNTIYF.

The CDR3 sequence is CASSTNPGQLQTQYF. The CDR3, as DNA: TGTGCCAGCAGCACTAACCCAGGACAGTTACAGACCCAGTACTTC. This sequence joins TRBV7-6 and TRBJ2-5, with D perhaps matching TRBD1 (6 bases). Per the germline V gene, CDR1 is SGHVS and CDR2 is FNYEAQ. The CDR3 length is 15 residues. V lost 5 bases and J lost 6, with 19 bases in between.

This chain uses TRBV18 with TRBJ1-2; 7 nucleotides line up with TRBD1. V was pared by 3 bases and J by 6 bases, with 10 bases of the junction left unmatched. This CDR3 spans 15 amino acids. Per the germline V gene, CDR1 is KGHSH and CDR2 is LQKENI. CDR3 in amino acids: CASSPMSTGRHGYTF. CDR3 nucleotides: TGTGCCAGCTCACCGATGTCGACAGGGCGGCATGGCTACACCTTC.

This clonotype was counted at least ten times. This chain joins TRBV7-2 and TRBJ2-4; a weak D match, TRBD2 (5 bases). V was shortened by 4 bases and J by 6 bases, with 16 bases between the two germline ends. The CDR3 consists of 15 residues. The germline gives CDR1 SGHTA, CDR2 FQGNSA. CDR3 in amino acids: CASSSLRATGNIQYF. The CDR3 DNA sequence: TGTGCCAGCAGCTCCCTGAGGGCGACGGGAAACATTCAGTACTTC.

At least ten counts were recorded for this clonotype. The rearrangement links TRBV3-1 to TRBJ2-3, with D possibly TRBD2 on 5 matching bases. The ends were cut back, 4 bases at V and 6 bases at J, with 17 bases in the middle. The CDR3 is 15 amino acids. The V gene's germline CDR1 is LGHDT and CDR2 YNNKEL (reference sequence). The CDR3 bases are TGTGCCAGCAGCCTGGGGTCGGCTAGCTCGGATACGCAGTATTTT. Its translation: CASSLGSASSDTQYF.

This clonotype was observed at least ten times. The chain couples TRBV20-1 to TRBJ2-5, with D possibly matching TRBD1 (5 bases). V lost 2 bases to trimming and J lost 3 bases, with 19 bases between them. This CDR3 spans 16 amino acids. CDR1 and CDR2 from the germline V gene are DFQATT and SNEGSKA (reference sequence). This chain's CDR3 is CSARSPRIAGKETQYF. In nucleotides, the CDR3 is TGCAGTGCTAGAAGTCCGCGAATTGCAGGGAAAGAGACCCAGTACTTC.

This clonotype was observed at least ten times. The DNA for the CDR3 is TGTGCCACCGGGACTAGCGGGAACACCGGGGAGCTGTTTTTT. Translated, it gives CATGTSGNTGELFF. The chain has TRBV10-3 and TRBJ2-2; 11 bases are a match to TRBD2. CDR1 ENHRY and CDR2 SYGVKD come from the germline V gene. J was trimmed by 1 base and V by 10 bases; bases with no gene match: 2. The CDR3 is 14 amino acids.

In its sample, this clonotype was seen many times. CDR3 DNA: TGCAGCGTTGAAGTTTTTGACAGGTTCACAGATACGCAGTATTTT. It is translated as CSVEVFDRFTDTQYF. This chain connects TRBV29-1 to TRBJ2-3; D perhaps matches TRBD1 (6 bases). Germline CDR1 is SQVTM and CDR2 is ANQGSEA. The CDR3 is made up of 15 amino acids. V lost 1 base and J 2 bases, leaving 13 bases between the germline ends.

This clonotype was found many times. The chain uses TRBV28 and TRBJ2-7; 9 bases match TRBD1. CDR1 is MDHEN and CDR2 is SYDVKM in the germline V gene. Germline trimming cut 8 bases from V and 3 bases from J; bases unmatched to any gene: 5. The CDR3 runs 13 residues. The CDR3 DNA sequence: TGTGCCAGCGGGGACAGGGCCCTCTACGAGCAGTACGTC. Protein sequence: CASGDRALYEQYV.

In its sample, this clonotype was seen many times. The V gene is TRBV20-1, the J gene TRBJ2-1, with D perhaps TRBD1 (5 bases). Germline V gene lookup returns CDR1 DFQATT and CDR2 SNEGSKA (reference sequence). The CDR3 length is 19 residues. Trimming shortened V by 2 bases and J by 0 bases, and 23 bases separated the two germline ends. CDR3 protein: CSARSSRRDSPSSYNEQFF. The CDR3 nucleotides are TGCAGTGCTAGATCGTCCAGGCGCGACAGCCCGAGCTCCTACAATGAGCAGTTCTTC.

This clonotype came up many times. J is TRBJ2-7 and V is TRBV3-1; D possibly uses TRBD1 or TRBD2 (5 bases each). With 2 bases removed from V and 7 bases from J, the gap between germline ends came to 15 bases. The CDR3 has 14 amino acids. Looked up from germline, CDR1 is LGHDT and CDR2 is YNNKEL (reference sequence). CDR3 nucleotides: TGTGCCAGCAGCCAATACGGGGCTTTGGAGGAGCAGTACTTC. It specifies CASSQYGALEEQYF.